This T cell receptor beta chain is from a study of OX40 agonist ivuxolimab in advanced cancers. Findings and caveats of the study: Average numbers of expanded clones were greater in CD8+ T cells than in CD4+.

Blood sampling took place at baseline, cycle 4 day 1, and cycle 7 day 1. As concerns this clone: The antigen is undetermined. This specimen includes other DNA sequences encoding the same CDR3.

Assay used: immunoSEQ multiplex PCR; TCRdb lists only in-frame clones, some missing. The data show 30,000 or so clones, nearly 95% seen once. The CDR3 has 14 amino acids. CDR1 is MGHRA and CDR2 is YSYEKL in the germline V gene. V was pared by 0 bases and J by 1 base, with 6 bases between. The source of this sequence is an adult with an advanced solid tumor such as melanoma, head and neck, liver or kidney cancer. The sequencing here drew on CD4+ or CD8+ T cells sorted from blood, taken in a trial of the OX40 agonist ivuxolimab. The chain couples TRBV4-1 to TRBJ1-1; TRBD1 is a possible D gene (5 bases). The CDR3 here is CASSQETANTEAFF. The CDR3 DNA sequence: TGCGCCAGCAGCCAAGAGACAGCGAACACTGAAGCTTTCTTT.